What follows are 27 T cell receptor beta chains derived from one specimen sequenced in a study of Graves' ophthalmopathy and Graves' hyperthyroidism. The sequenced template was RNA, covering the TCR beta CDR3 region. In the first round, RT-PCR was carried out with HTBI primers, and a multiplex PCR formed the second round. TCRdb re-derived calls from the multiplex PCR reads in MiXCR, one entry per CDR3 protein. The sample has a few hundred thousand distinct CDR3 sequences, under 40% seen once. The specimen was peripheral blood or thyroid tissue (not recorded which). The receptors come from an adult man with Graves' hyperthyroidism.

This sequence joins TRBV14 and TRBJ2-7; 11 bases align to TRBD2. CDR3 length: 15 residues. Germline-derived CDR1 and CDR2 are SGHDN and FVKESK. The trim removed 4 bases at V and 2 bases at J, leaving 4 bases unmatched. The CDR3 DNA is TGTGCCAGCAGCCTGACACTAGCGGGAGCCTACGAGCAGTACTTC. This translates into CASSLTLAGAYEQYF. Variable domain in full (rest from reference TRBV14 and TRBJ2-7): EAGVTQFPSHSVIEKGQTVTLRCDPISGHDNLYWYRRVMGKEIKFLLHFVKESKQDESGMPNNRFLAERTGGTYSTLKVQPAELEDSGVYFCASSLTLAGAYEQYFGPGTRLTVT.

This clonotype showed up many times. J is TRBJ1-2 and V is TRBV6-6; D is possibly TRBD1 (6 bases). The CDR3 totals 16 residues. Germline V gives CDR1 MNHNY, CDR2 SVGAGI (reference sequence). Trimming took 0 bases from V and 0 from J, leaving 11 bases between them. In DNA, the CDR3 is TGTGCCAGCAGTTACTCGTCGACAGGTTCTAACTATGGCTACACCTTC. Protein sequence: CASSYSSTGSNYGYTF.

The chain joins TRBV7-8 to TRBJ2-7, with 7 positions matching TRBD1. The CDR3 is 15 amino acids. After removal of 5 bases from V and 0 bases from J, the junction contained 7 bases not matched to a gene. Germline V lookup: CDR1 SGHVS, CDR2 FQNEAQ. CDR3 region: CASSPRDRNSYEQYF. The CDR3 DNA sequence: TGTGCCAGCAGCCCCCGGGACAGAAACTCCTACGAGCAGTACTTC.

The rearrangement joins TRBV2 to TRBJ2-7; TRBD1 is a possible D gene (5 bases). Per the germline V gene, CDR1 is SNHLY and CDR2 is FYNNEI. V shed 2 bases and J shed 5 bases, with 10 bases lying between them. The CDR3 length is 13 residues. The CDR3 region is CASSEQGSDEQYF. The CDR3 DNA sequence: TGTGCCAGCAGTGAACAGGGTTCCGACGAGCAGTACTTC. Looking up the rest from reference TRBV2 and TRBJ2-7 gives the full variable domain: EPEVTQTPSHQVTQMGQEVILRCVPISNHLYFYWYRQILGQKVEFLVSFYNNEISEKSEIFDDQFSVERPDGSNFTLKIRSTKLEDSAMYFCASSEQGSDEQYFGPGTRLTVT.

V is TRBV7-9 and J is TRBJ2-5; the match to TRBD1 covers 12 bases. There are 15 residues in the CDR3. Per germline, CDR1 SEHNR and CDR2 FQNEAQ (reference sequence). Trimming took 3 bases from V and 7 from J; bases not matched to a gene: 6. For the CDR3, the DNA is TGTGCCAGCAGCTTCCGGGACAGGGGGCTTGTGACCCAGTACTTC. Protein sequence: CASSFRDRGLVTQYF.

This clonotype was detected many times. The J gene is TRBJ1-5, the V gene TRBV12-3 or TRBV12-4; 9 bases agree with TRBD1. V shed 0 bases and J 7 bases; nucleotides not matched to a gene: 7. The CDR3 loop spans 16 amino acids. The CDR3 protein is CASSLAGTGRIQPQHF. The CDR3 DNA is TGTGCCAGCAGTTTAGCCGGGACAGGGAGGATACAGCCCCAGCATTTT.

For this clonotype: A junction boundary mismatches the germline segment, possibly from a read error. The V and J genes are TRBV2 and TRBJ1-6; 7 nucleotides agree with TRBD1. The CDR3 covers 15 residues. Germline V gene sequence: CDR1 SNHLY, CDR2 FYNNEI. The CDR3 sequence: CASSRQGHYSSPLHF. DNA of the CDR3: TGTGCCAGCAGCCGACAGGGACACTATAGTTCACCCCTCCACTTT. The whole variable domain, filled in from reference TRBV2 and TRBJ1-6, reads EPEVTQTPSHQVTQMGQEVILRCVPISNHLYFYWYRQILGQKVEFLVSFYNNEISEKSEIFDDQFSVERPDGSNFTLKIRSTKLEDSAMYFCASSRQGHYSSPLHFGNGTRLTVT.

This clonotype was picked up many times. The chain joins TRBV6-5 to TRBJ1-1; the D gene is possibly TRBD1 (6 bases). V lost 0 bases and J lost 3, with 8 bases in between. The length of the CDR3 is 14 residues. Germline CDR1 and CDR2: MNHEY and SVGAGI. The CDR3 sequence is CASSYSEGDTEAFF. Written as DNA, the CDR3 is TGTGCCAGCAGTTACTCGGAGGGGGACACTGAAGCTTTCTTT.

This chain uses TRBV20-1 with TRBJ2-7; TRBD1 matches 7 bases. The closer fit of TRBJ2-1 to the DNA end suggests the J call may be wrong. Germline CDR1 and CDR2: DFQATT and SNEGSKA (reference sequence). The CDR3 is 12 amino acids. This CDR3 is CSARGQYNEQFF. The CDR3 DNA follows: TGCAGTGCTAGGGGACAGTACAATGAGCAGTTCTTC.

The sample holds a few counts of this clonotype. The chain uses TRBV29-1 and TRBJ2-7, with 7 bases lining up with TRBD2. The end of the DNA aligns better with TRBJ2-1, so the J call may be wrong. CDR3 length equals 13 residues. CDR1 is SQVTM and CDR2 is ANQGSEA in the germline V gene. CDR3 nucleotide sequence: TGCAGCGTTGAATGGATAGCGGGCAATGAGCAGTTCTTC. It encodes CSVEWIAGNEQFF.

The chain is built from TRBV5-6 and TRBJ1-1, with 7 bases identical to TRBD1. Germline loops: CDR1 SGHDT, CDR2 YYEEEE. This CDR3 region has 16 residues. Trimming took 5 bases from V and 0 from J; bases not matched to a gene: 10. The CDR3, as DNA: TGTGCCAGCAGAGAGTTAGGGGGCGACTTGAACACTGAAGCTTTCTTT. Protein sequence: CASRELGGDLNTEAFF.

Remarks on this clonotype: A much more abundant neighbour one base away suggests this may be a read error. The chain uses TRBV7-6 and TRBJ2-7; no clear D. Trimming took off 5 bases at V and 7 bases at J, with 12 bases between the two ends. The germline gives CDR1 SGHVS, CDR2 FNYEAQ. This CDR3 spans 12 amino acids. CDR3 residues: CASSRHLSEQYF. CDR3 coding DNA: TGTGCCAGCAGCCGCCATTTGAGTGAGCAGTACTTC.

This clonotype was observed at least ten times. In DNA, the CDR3 is TGTGCCAGCAAGGGCAGGGCGGCTTCTAACTATGGCTACACCTTC. This gives the protein CASKGRAASNYGYTF. The V and J genes are TRBV7-2 and TRBJ1-2, with a tentative D call TRBD1 (5 bases). The CDR3 spans 15 residues. Trimming took off 7 bases at V and 0 bases at J, with 15 bases between the two ends. The germline gives CDR1 SGHTA, CDR2 FQGNSA.

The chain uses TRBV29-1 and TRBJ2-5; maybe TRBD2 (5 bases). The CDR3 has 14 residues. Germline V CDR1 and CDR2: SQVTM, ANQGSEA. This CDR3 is CSASQGTSQETQYF. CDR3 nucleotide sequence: TGCAGTGCTAGTCAAGGTACTAGCCAAGAGACCCAGTACTTC.

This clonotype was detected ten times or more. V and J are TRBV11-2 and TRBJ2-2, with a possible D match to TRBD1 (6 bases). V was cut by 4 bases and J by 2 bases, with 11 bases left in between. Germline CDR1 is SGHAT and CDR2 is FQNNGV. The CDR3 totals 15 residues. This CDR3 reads CASSSGTLNTGELFF. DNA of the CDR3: TGTGCCAGCAGCTCCGGGACACTAAACACCGGGGAGCTGTTTTTT.

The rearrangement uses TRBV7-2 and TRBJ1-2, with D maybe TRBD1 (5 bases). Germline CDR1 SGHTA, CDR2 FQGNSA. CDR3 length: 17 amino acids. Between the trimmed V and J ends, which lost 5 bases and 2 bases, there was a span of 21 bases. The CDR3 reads CASSAPGTGFLNYGYTF. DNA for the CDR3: TGTGCCAGCAGCGCGCCCGGGACTGGGTTCTTGAACTATGGCTACACCTTC. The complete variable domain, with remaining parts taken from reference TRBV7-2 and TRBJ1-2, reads GAGVSQSPSNKVTEKGKDVELRCDPISGHTALYWYRQSLGQGLEFLIYFQGNSAPDKSGLPSDRFSAERTGGSVSTLTIQRTQQEDSAVYLCASSAPGTGFLNYGYTFGSGTRLTVV.

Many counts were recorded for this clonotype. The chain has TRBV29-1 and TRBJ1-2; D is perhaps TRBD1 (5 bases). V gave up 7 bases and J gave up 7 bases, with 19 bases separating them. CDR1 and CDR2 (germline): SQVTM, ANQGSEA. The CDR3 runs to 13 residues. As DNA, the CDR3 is TGCAGCGCCTGGACTCAAGGGGTCAGTGGCTACACCTTC. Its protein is CSAWTQGVSGYTF.

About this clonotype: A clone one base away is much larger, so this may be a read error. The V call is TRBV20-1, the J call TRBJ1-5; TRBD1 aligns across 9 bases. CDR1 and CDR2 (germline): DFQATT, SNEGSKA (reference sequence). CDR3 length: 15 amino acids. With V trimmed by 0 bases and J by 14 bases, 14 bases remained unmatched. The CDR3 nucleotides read TGCAGTGCTAGAGATATGGGAAACCGGGACAGGGTAGAGCATTTT. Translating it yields CSARDMGNRDRVEHF.

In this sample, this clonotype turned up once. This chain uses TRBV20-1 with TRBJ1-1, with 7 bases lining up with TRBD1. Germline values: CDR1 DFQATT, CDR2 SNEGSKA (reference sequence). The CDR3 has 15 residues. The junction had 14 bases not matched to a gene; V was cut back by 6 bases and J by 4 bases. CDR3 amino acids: CSAKTGRDAGTEAFF. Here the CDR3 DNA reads TGCAGTGCAAAGACAGGGAGGGATGCGGGCACTGAAGCTTTCTTT.

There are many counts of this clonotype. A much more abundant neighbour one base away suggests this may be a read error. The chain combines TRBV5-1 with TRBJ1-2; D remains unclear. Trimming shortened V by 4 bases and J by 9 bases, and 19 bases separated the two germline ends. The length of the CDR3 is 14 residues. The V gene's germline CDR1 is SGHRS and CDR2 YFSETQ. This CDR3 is CASSTDGPVLRYTF. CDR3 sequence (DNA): TGCGCCAGCAGCACGGACGGCCCAGTCTTACGCTACACCTTC. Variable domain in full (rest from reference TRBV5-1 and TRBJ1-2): KAGVTQTPRYLIKTRGQQVTLSCSPISGHRSVSWYQQTPGQGLQFLFEYFSETQRNKGNFPGRFSGRQFSNSRSEMNVSTLELGDSALYLCASSTDGPVLRYTFGSGTRLTVV.

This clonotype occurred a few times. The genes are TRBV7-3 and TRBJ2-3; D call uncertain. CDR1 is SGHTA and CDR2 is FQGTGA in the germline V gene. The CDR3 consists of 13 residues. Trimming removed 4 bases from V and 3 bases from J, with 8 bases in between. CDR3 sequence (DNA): TGTGCCAGCAGCTCCCAGAAGACAGATACGCAGTATTTT. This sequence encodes CASSSQKTDTQYF. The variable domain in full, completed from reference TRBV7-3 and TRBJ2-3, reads GAGVSQTPSNKVTEKGKYVELRCDPISGHTALYWYRQSLGQGPEFLIYFQGTGAADDSGLPNDRFFAVRPEGSVSTLKIQRTERGDSAVYLCASSSQKTDTQYFGPGTRLTVL.

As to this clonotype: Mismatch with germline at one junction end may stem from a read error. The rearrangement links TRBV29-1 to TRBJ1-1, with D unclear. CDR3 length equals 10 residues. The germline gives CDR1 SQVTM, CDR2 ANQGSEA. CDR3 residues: CSPLNSEAFF. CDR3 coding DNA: TGCAGCCCTCTGAACTCTGAAGCTTTCTTT.

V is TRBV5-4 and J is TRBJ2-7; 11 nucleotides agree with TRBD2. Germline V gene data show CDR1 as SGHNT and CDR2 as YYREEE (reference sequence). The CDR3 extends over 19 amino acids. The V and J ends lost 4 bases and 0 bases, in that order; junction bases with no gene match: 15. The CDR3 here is CASSQGRRTSGPVSYEQYF. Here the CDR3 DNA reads TGTGCCAGCAGCCAAGGTCGACGGACTAGCGGGCCTGTCTCCTACGAGCAGTACTTC.

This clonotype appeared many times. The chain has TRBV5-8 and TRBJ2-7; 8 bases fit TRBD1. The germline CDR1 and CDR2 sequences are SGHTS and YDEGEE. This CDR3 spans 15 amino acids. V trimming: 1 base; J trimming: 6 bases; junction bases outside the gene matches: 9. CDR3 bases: TGTGCCAGCAGCTTGCGAAGGACAGGGAAGGTCGAGCAGTACTTC. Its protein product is CASSLRRTGKVEQYF.

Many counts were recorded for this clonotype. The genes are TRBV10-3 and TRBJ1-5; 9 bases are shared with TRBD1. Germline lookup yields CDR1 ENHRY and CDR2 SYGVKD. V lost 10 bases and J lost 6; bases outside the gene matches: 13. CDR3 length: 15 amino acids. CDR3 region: CATGWDRDDSQPQHF. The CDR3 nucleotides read TGTGCCACTGGTTGGGACAGGGATGATAGTCAGCCCCAGCATTTT.

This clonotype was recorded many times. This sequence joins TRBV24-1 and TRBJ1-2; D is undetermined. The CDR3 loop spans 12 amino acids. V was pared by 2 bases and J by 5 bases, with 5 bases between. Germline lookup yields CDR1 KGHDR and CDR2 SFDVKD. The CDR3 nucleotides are TGTGCCACCAGTGATTATATTTATGGCTACACCTTC. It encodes CATSDYIYGYTF.

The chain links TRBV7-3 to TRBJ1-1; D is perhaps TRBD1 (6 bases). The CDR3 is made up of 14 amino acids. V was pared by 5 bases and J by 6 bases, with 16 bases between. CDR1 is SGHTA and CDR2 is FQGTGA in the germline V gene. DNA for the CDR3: TGTGCCAGCAGCCTAGCGGGGGCTGACGCTGAAGCTTTCTTT. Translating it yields CASSLAGADAEAFF. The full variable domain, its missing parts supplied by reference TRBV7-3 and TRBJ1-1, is GAGVSQTPSNKVTEKGKYVELRCDPISGHTALYWYRQSLGQGPEFLIYFQGTGAADDSGLPNDRFFAVRPEGSVSTLKIQRTERGDSAVYLCASSLAGADAEAFFGQGTRLTVV.